This T cell receptor beta chain comes out of a study of CD8+CD57+ T cells in acquired aplastic anemia. Findings and caveats of the study: The number of CD8+ CDR3 sequences shared by patients and controls was around 30.

This clonotype was found a few times. The antigen is unknown. A read error may produce the germline difference seen at one junction end. Template material for TCR beta VDJ and CDR3 profiling consisted of genomic DNA. TCRdb independently ran MiXCR on the reads; one entry per CDR3 protein. The data contain a few hundred thousand distinct CDR3 sequences, around a third of them singletons. This CDR3 contains 15 residues. The V gene's germline CDR1 is ENHRY and CDR2 SYGVKD. It was patients with CD8+CD57+ cell expansion by flow cytometry who were chosen for sequencing. The receptor's source is a human donor with aplastic anemia. Sequencing was carried out using sorted CD4+, CD8+, or CD8+CD57+ T cells (not recorded which) from PBMCs. The chain couples TRBV10-3 to TRBJ1-2, with 9 nucleotides matching TRBD1. The CDR3 sequence is CASSWTGERYYGYTF. DNA for the CDR3: TGTGCCAGCAGTTGGACAGGGGAAAGGTACTATGGCTACACCTTC.